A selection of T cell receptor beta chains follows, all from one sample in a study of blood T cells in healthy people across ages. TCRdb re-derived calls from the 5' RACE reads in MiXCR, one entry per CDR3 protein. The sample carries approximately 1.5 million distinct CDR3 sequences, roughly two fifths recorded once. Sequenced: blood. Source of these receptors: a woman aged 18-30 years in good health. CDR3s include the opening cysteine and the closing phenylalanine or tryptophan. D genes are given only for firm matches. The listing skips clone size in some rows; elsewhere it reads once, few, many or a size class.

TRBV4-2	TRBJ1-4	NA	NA	TGTGCCAGCAGCCGTAAGACTGGGCGGGGTGAAAAACTGTTTTTT	CASSRKTGRGEKLFF
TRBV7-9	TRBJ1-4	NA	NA	TGTGCCAGCGGAAGTAATGAAAAACTGTTTTTT	CASGSNEKLFF
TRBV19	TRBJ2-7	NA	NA	TGTGCCAGTAGTATGGCGGGGCCAAGCTCCTACGAGCAGTACTTC	CASSMAGPSSYEQYF
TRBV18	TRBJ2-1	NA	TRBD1	TGTGCCAGCTCACCTTTGACAGGGGACCTTTACAATGAGCAGTTCTTC	CASSPLTGDLYNEQFF
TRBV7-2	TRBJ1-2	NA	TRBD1	TGTGCCAGCAGCGTGACTACCGGGACAGGGGGCTTTGGCTACACCTTC	CASSVTTGTGGFGYTF
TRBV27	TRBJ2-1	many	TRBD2	TGTGCCAGCAGTTTACGGGAGGGGCTTGGGTATGAGCAGTTCTTC	CASSLREGLGYEQFF
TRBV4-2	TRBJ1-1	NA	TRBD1	TGTGCCAGCAGCTTTGACCCCGGGACAGTGAACACTGAAGCTTTCTTT	CASSFDPGTVNTEAFF
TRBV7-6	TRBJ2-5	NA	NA	TGTGCCAGCAGCTTACGTTCGAGAGAGACCCAGTACTTC	CASSLRSRETQYF
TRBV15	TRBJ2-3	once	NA	TGTGCCACCAGCAGAGGAGGCAGGGGCACAGATACGCAGTATTTT	CATSRGGRGTDTQYF
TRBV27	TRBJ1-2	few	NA	TGTGCCAGCAGTTTGGGACGTAATTCTAACTATGGCTACACCTTC	CASSLGRNSNYGYTF
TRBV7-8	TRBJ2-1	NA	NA	TGTGCCAGCAGCTTAAAGGTCAAGGGGAATGAGCAGTTCTTC	CASSLKVKGNEQFF
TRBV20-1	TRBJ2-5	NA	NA	TGCAGTGCAAAGATCCAAGAGACCCAGTACTTC	CSAKIQETQYF
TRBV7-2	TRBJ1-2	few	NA	TGTGCCAGCAGTCCTTCAGATAGCTATGGCTACACCTTC	CASSPSDSYGYTF
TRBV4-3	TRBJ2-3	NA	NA	TGCGCCAGCAGCCAAGGGATCGCCCACCCGGCAGATACGCAGTATTTT	CASSQGIAHPADTQYF
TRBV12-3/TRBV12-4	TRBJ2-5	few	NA	TGTGCCAGCAGTTTTGTGAGTGTAGAGACCCAGTACTTC	CASSFVSVETQYF
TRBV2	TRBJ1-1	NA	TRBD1	TGTGCCAGCATTAGGACAGGGGGCTCTGAAGCTTTCTTT	CASIRTGGSEAFF
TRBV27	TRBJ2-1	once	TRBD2	TGTACCAGCAGTAAAGCCGGGACTAGCAATGAGCAGTTCTTC	CTSSKAGTSNEQFF
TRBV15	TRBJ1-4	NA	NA	TGTGCCACCAGCAGAGATCCCAGGCTGTCTGAAAAACTGTTTTTT	CATSRDPRLSEKLFF
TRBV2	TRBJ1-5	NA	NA	TGTGCCAGCAGGACTCCCAGGGCAGGCATCAATCAGCCCCAGCATTTT	CASRTPRAGINQPQHF
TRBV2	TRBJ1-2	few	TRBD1	TGTGCCAGCAGAGACAGGGGAGATGGCTACACCTTC	CASRDRGDGYTF